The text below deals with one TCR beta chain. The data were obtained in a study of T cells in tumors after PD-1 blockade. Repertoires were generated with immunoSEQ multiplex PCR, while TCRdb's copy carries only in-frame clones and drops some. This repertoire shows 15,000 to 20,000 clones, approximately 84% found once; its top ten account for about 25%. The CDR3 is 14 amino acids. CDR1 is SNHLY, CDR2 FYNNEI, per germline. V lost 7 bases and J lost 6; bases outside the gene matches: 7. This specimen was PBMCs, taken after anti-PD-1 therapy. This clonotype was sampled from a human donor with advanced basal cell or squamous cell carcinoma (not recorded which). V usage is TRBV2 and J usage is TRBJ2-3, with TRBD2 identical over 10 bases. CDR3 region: CASNRLAGADTQYF. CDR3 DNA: TGTGCCAGCAATAGACTAGCGGGCGCGGATACGCAGTATTTT.